This entry lists 26 T cell receptor beta chains sequenced from one sample in a study of a mutant IDH1 vaccine in newly diagnosed glioma. Indicated time point: week 23, last vaccination. Topical imiquimod accompanied each vaccine dose, which consisted of 300 ug of mutant IDH1 20-mer peptide. No antigen is known for these receptors. Using immunoSEQ multiplex PCR, the repertoire was profiled, and TCRdb retains in-frame clones only, with some absent. The sample lists some 11,000 clones; around 88% were seen once. Material: PBMCs, obtained from a glioma patient whose treatment included an IDH1 peptide vaccine. Every receptor here comes from a woman in her 40s with glioma. Some clones in this sample may be carry-over from other donors' samples.

A word on this clone: No DNA is shown, since the ends of the CDR3 on it are uncertain; the CDR3 is the one TCRdb lists. The J gene is TRBJ2-6, the V gene TRBV2; TRBD2 is the table's D call, not checked against the DNA. Germline V lookup: CDR1 SNHLY, CDR2 FYNNEI. The CDR3 spans 16 residues, counting both ends. The CDR3 loop reads CASILGRGFGANVLTF.

The chain's CDR3 is CASSLVAGSGANVLTF. CDR3 DNA: TGTGCCAGCAGCTTAGTCGCAGGGAGTGGGGCCAACGTCCTGACTTTC. J is TRBJ2-6 and V is TRBV7-6, with D perhaps TRBD1 or TRBD2 (5 bases each). This CDR3 spans 16 amino acids. Germline loops: CDR1 SGHVS, CDR2 FNYEAQ. Between the trimmed V and J ends, which lost 1 base and 3 bases, there was a span of 10 bases.

This clone was recorded only once. The chain links TRBV15 to TRBJ2-6; D perhaps matches TRBD1 (6 bases). Germline assignment: CDR1 LNHNV and CDR2 YYDKDF (reference sequence). The CDR3 extends over 14 amino acids. Trimming removed 6 bases at V and 2 bases at J, with 8 bases between. CDR3 sequence (DNA): TGTGCCACCAGTGGGGGCCCTGGGGCCAACGTCCTGACTTTC. Translation gives CATSGGPGANVLTF. Together with reference TRBV15 and TRBJ2-6, the CDR3 gives the full variable domain: DAMVIQNPRYQVTQFGKPVTLSCSQTLNHNVMYWYQQKSSQAPKLLFHYYDKDFNNEADTPDNFQSRRPNTSFCFLDIRSPGLGDTAMYLCATSGGPGANVLTFGAGSRLTVL.

J is TRBJ2-2 and V is TRBV19; 8 nucleotides align to TRBD1. This CDR3 has 15 amino acids. CDR1 is LNHDA, CDR2 SQIVND, per germline (reference sequence). V dropped 9 bases and J dropped 1; count of bases not matched to a gene: 7. The DNA of the CDR3 is TGTGCCAGCGCGCCCGGGACAGGGAACACCGGGGAGCTGTTTTTT. This codes for CASAPGTGNTGELFF.

The chain combines TRBV18 with TRBJ1-2; TRBD1 agrees at 9 bases. Trimming removed 3 bases from V and 4 bases from J; junction bases left unmatched: 3. In germline, CDR1 is KGHSH, CDR2 LQKENI. The CDR3 contains 14 residues. The CDR3 protein is CASSPGQGIYGYTF. The CDR3, as DNA: TGTGCCAGCTCACCGGGACAGGGAATCTATGGCTACACCTTC.

This clone was picked up a small number of times. The J gene is TRBJ1-2, the V gene TRBV12-5; 7 nucleotides line up with TRBD1. CDR3 length: 13 residues. CDR1 is LGHNT and CDR2 is FRNRAP in the germline V gene. The ends lost 9 bases at V and 4 bases at J; junction bases unmatched: 8. The CDR3 here is CASAQGLGYGYTF. In DNA form, the CDR3 reads TGTGCTAGCGCACAGGGGTTAGGCTATGGCTACACCTTC.

The chain employs TRBV9 and TRBJ2-6; a weak D match, TRBD1 (5 bases). This CDR3 has 18 amino acids. Germline V lookup: CDR1 SGDLS, CDR2 YYNGEE. Trimming took 3 bases from V and 0 from J, leaving 16 bases between them. The CDR3 DNA reads as TGTGCCAGCAGCGAGGCCGTCGTCGACAGCTCTGGGGCCAACGTCCTGACTTTC. Residues: CASSEAVVDSSGANVLTF.

The chain uses TRBV5-1 and TRBJ1-5; no reliable D call. CDR1 and CDR2 (germline): SGHRS, YFSETQ. V lost 0 bases, J lost 3 bases, and 4 bases lay in between. This CDR3 has 13 amino acids. The CDR3 sequence is CASSLGPNQPQHF. CDR3 in DNA: TGCGCCAGCAGCTTGGGGCCCAATCAGCCCCAGCATTTT.

This clone was counted a single time. The genes are TRBV7-2 and TRBJ2-5; no reliable D call. Trimming removed 0 bases from V and 5 bases from J, with 10 bases in between. Germline values: CDR1 SGHTA, CDR2 FQGNSA. The CDR3 covers 14 residues. The CDR3 coding sequence is TGTGCCAGCAGCTTAGCGGTGTTGTCGGAGACCCAGTACTTC. It translates to CASSLAVLSETQYF.

This chain connects TRBV28 to TRBJ1-2, with no clear D. Germline V gives CDR1 MDHEN, CDR2 SYDVKM. Trimming took off 2 bases at V and 0 bases at J, with 7 bases between the two ends. CDR3 size: 14 residues. This chain's CDR3 is CASSLRIANYGYTF. The DNA for the CDR3 is TGTGCCAGCAGTTTACGGATAGCTAACTATGGCTACACCTTC.

The chain uses TRBV6-1 and TRBJ1-2; D may be TRBD1 (6 bases). The germline CDR1 and CDR2 sequences are MNHNS and SASEGT. V shed 0 bases and J shed 1 base, with 12 bases lying between them. CDR3 length: 16 amino acids. CDR3 nucleotide sequence: TGTGCCAGCAGTGAAGCGGTACAGGGACTTAACTATGGCTACACCTTC. This codes for CASSEAVQGLNYGYTF.

The chain recombines TRBV27 with TRBJ1-2; tentative D call: TRBD1 (6 bases). There are 18 residues in the CDR3. The V and J ends lost 2 bases and 7 bases respectively, with 26 bases between them. CDR1 is MNHEY, CDR2 SMNVEV, per germline (reference sequence). Here the CDR3 DNA reads TGTGCCAGCAGTTTAGGGCCCCCGGGGGCTCTCGTGGTCGGTGGCTACACCTTC. Protein product: CASSLGPPGALVVGGYTF.

The chain combines TRBV9 with TRBJ2-4, with D perhaps TRBD1 or TRBD2 (6 bases each). This CDR3 has 15 amino acids. Germline V gene lookup returns CDR1 SGDLS and CDR2 YYNGEE. V gave up 2 bases and J gave up 3 bases, with 12 bases separating them. CDR3 coding DNA: TGTGCCAGCAGCGTGGAAGGGGGAGGCAAAAACATTCAGTACTTC. This gives the protein CASSVEGGGKNIQYF.

The J gene is TRBJ2-7, the V gene TRBV30; 7 nucleotides match TRBD1. This CDR3 comprises 12 residues. Germline loops: CDR1 GTSNPN, CDR2 SVGIG (reference sequence). In DNA, the CDR3 is TGTGCGGGAACAGGGGTCTCCTACGAGCAGTACTTC. Translating it yields CAGTGVSYEQYF.

V and J are TRBV18 and TRBJ1-2; tentatively, D is TRBD1 (5 bases). CDR1 KGHSH and CDR2 LQKENI come from the germline V gene. With 3 bases removed from V and 1 base from J, the gap between germline ends came to 9 bases. This CDR3 has 14 residues. CDR3 bases: TGTGCCAGCTCACCTATCGACAGTAACTATGGCTACACCTTC. As protein: CASSPIDSNYGYTF.

The chain couples TRBV12-2 to TRBJ2-5. TRBV12-2 represents a pseudogene. The CDR3 covers 17 residues. CDR3 residues: CASRLGCVGKPEETQYF. The CDR3 coding sequence is TGTGCAAGTCGCTTAGGGTGCGTTGGTAAACCAGAAGAGACCCAGTACTTC.

This chain uses TRBV12-2 with TRBJ1-2. TRBV12-2 is tagged as a pseudogene. The CDR3 runs 14 residues. The CDR3 bases are TGTGCAAGTCGCCCCCCGCCGGGGACCTATGGCTACACCTTC. As protein: CASRPPPGTYGYTF.

The chain is built from TRBV6-1 and TRBJ2-1; either TRBD1 or TRBD2 may supply D (5 bases each). In germline, CDR1 is MNHNS, CDR2 SASEGT. This CDR3 comprises 13 residues. V was cut by 8 bases and J by 2 bases, with 10 bases left in between. The CDR3 DNA sequence: TGTGCCAGCGGGACGGCGGCCTACAATGAGCAGTTCTTC. It specifies CASGTAAYNEQFF.

The rearrangement uses TRBV30 and TRBJ1-1, with D uncertain. The CDR3 is 13 amino acids. Germline CDR1 and CDR2: GTSNPN and SVGIG (reference sequence). With 2 bases removed from V and 0 bases from J, the gap between germline ends came to 7 bases. The CDR3 DNA reads as TGTGCCTGGAGTCGGACGGTGAACACTGAAGCTTTCTTT. It specifies CAWSRTVNTEAFF.

The chain recombines TRBV27 with TRBJ1-5; D not certain. V was shortened by 3 bases and J by 2 bases, with 11 bases between the two germline ends. The CDR3 loop spans 15 amino acids. CDR1 is MNHEY and CDR2 is SMNVEV in the germline V gene (reference sequence). The CDR3 bases are TGTGCCAGCAGTTTGACGGCGTCGGGCAATCAGCCCCAGCATTTT. This translates into CASSLTASGNQPQHF.

The rearrangement links TRBV6-5 to TRBJ2-7; D is possibly TRBD2 (7 bases). V was clipped by 0 bases and J by 3 bases, with 15 bases between them. The CDR3 is 16 amino acids. Germline lookup yields CDR1 MNHEY and CDR2 SVGAGI. The CDR3 DNA reads as TGTGCCAGCAGTTACTCGCGGCGGGGGACACGCTACGAGCAGTACTTC. This codes for CASSYSRRGTRYEQYF.

The chain couples TRBV7-9 to TRBJ2-7; D possibly corresponds to TRBD1 (5 bases). There are 14 residues in the CDR3. Germline V gene sequence: CDR1 SEHNR, CDR2 FQNEAQ (reference sequence). V shed 5 bases and J shed 2 bases, with 13 bases lying between them. The CDR3 DNA is TGTGCCAGCAGCGGAACAGGACGGACCTACGAGCAGTACTTC. Translated, it gives CASSGTGRTYEQYF.

CDR3 protein: CAAVRGGTPYEQYF. CDR3 bases: TGTGCCGCAGTGAGAGGGGGGACACCATACGAGCAGTACTTC. V is TRBV6-1 and J is TRBJ2-7, with D perhaps being TRBD1 or TRBD2 (6 bases each). Germline CDR1 MNHNS, CDR2 SASEGT. This CDR3 has 14 amino acids. Deletions cut 11 bases from V and 4 bases from J, with 21 bases between.

V usage is TRBV27 and J usage is TRBJ2-3; no firm D call. Trimming took 5 bases from V and 4 from J, leaving 4 bases between them. Germline CDR1 reads MNHEY; CDR2 reads SMNVEV (reference sequence). CDR3 size: 11 residues. CDR3 protein: CASSGSDTQYF. CDR3 DNA: TGTGCCAGCAGTGGTTCAGATACGCAGTATTTT.

The gene calls are TRBV2 and TRBJ2-5, with 9 bases identical to TRBD2. Germline CDR1 SNHLY, CDR2 FYNNEI. The CDR3 extends over 16 amino acids. V lost 7 bases, J lost 2 bases, and 11 bases stayed unmatched. CDR3 DNA: TGTGCCAGCAAGGGGGCTAGCGGGGTTTTACAAGAGACCCAGTACTTC. Amino acid sequence: CASKGASGVLQETQYF.

This chain joins TRBV9 and TRBJ2-2; D remains ambiguous. CDR1 and CDR2 (germline): SGDLS, YYNGEE. Trimming took 0 bases from V and 7 from J, leaving 13 bases between them. The CDR3 extends over 15 amino acids. The DNA for the CDR3 is TGTGCCAGCAGCGTAGGTAGCCTTCGGAACGGGGAGCTGTTTTTT. It codes for CASSVGSLRNGELFF.